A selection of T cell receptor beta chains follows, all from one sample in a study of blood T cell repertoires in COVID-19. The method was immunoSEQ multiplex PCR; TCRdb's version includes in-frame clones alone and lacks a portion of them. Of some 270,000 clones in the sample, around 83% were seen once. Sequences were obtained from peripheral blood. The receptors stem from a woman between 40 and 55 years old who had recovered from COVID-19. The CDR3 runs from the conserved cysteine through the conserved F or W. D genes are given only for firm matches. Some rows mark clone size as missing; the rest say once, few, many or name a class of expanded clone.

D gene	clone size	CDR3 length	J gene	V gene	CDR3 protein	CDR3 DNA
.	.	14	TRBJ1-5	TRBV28	CASSFITANQPQHF	TGTGCCAGCAGTTTCATCACAGCTAATCAGCCCCAGCATTTT
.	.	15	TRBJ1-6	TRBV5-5	CASSPSRTVNSPLHF	TGTGCCAGCAGCCCCTCCCGGACAGTGAATTCACCCCTCCACTTT
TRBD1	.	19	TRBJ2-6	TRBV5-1	CASRPGQGAASSGANVLTF	TGCGCCAGCAGACCGGGACAGGGCGCTGCGAGCTCTGGGGCCAACGTCCTGACTTTC
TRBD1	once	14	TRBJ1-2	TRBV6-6	CASRDRKLNYGYTF	TGTGCCAGCAGGGACAGGAAACTTAACTATGGCTACACCTTC
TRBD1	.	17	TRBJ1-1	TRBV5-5	CASSLASGTAMNTEAFF	TGTGCCAGCAGCTTGGCTTCCGGGACAGCCATGAACACTGAAGCTTTCTTT
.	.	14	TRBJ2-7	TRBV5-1	CASSPRRVGDEQYF	TGCGCCAGCAGCCCACGGAGGGTTGGGGACGAGCAGTACTTC
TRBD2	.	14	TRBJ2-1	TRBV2	CAQRGLAGVDEQFF	TGTGCCCAAAGGGGGCTAGCGGGGGTGGATGAGCAGTTCTTC
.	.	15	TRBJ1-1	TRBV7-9	CASSLSRRKNTEAFF	TGTGCCAGCAGCTTATCCCGGCGGAAGAACACTGAAGCTTTCTTT
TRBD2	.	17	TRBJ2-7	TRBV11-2	CASSLDLVLAGSYEQYF	TGTGCCAGCAGCTTAGATCTAGTCCTAGCGGGATCCTACGAGCAGTACTTC
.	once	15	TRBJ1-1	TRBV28	CASSRATGRSTEAFF	TGTGCCAGCAGCCGCGCGACAGGTCGTTCCACTGAAGCTTTCTTT
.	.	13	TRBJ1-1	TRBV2	CASSAEVVAEAFF	TGTGCCAGCAGTGCAGAGGTAGTTGCTGAAGCTTTCTTT
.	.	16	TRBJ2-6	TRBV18	CASSPLTGAGANVLTF	TGTGCCAGCTCACCACTGACGGGGGCTGGGGCCAACGTCCTGACTTTC
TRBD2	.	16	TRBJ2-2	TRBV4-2	CASSPGTSGEAGELFF	TGTGCCAGCAGCCCAGGGACTAGCGGGGAAGCCGGGGAGCTGTTTTTT
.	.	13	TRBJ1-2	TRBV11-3	CASSPTGSYGYTF	TGTGCCAGCAGTCCCACAGGGTCGTATGGCTACACCTTC
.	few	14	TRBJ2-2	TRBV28	CASSSTGNTGELFF	TGTGCCAGCAGTTCGACAGGGAACACCGGGGAGCTGTTTTTT